This T cell receptor beta chain was retrieved from a study of shared clonotypes between healthy human individuals. Study-wide context: Used for every donor were three CD4 naive, three CD4 memory, two CD8 naive and one CD8 memory plate.

Profiling relied on immunoSEQ multiplex PCR, and the TCRdb table lists in-frame clones only, not all of them. Of about 2.4 million clones listed, 93% were seen once; the top ten hold 0.36%. This TCR was sampled from a man younger than 35 in good health. Some clones in this sample may be carry-over from other donors' samples. Sequencing input: naive CD4+ T cells from PBMCs. Stated subset: CD45RA+ positively selected.

The CDR3 DNA reads TGTGCCAGCAGTTTAAGTAGCGGGGGGAGGAATGAGCAGTTCTTC. It specifies CASSLSSGGRNEQFF. V is TRBV28 and J is TRBJ2-1, with 10 bases identical to TRBD2. CDR1 is MDHEN and CDR2 is SYDVKM in the germline V gene. This CDR3 comprises 15 residues. The ends lost 2 bases at V and 7 bases at J; junction bases unmatched: 5.